This is a list of T cell receptor beta chains from one sample in a study of T cells in Graves' hyperthyroidism and ophthalmopathy. TCRdb recomputed calls from the multiplex PCR reads with MiXCR, one row per CDR3 protein. In the table there are about 840,000 distinct CDR3 sequences, around 39% of which are singletons. Sequencing input: blood. The source of these receptors is a man aged 18 to 30 with Graves' hyperthyroidism. The CDR3 runs from the conserved cysteine through the conserved F or W. The D gene is left open where the match is weak. The size entry is marked missing in some rows and otherwise reads once, few, many or a size class.

>TRBV29-1|TRBD1|.|TRBJ2-5
CSFGPRGETQYF
TGCAGCTTTGGGCCCAGGGGGGAGACCCAGTACTTC
>TRBV7-8|.|few|TRBJ2-7
CASSHRRGTTAYEQYF
TGTGCCAGCAGCCACCGACGAGGGACGACGGCCTACGAGCAGTACTTC
>TRBV19|.|.|TRBJ2-7
CASATGRGPTGQYF
TGTGCCAGTGCAACAGGGAGGGGGCCTACCGGGCAGTACTTC
>TRBV20-1|.|.|TRBJ2-5
CSARITGTPMGETQYF
TGCAGTGCTAGGATAACCGGGACCCCCATGGGAGAGACCCAGTACTTC
>TRBV29-1|TRBD1|.|TRBJ1-1
CSSLAGGHEAFF
TGCAGCAGTTTAGCAGGGGGACACGAAGCTTTCTTT
>TRBV20-1|.|.|TRBJ2-5
CSALPPPPETQYF
TGCAGTGCTCTCCCACCTCCCCCGGAGACCCAGTACTTC
>TRBV2|.|few|TRBJ2-7
CASSAAESSYEQYF
TGTGCCAGCAGCGCAGCGGAGAGCTCCTACGAGCAGTACTTC
>TRBV7-9|.|once|TRBJ2-5
CASLYEGPPKHHF
TGTGCCAGCCTCTACGAGGGGCCTCCGAAACACCACTTC
>TRBV11-2|.|.|TRBJ2-5
CASIPSRSGLETQYF
TGCGCCAGCATCCCCAGTCGGTCGGGGCTGGAGACCCAGTACTTC
>TRBV29-1|.|.|TRBJ1-5
CSVVSGASSNQPQHF
TGCAGCGTTGTGTCAGGGGCGTCGAGCAATCAGCCCCAGCATTTT
>TRBV7-2|.|.|TRBJ1-1
CASSLVYYLMNTEAFF
TGTGCCAGCAGCTTGGTTTACTACCTAATGAACACTGAAGCTTTCTTT
>TRBV12-3/TRBV12-4|.|few|TRBJ1-1
CASSLYSITEAFF
TGTGCCAGCAGTTTATACAGTATCACTGAAGCTTTCTTT
>TRBV7-9|TRBD2|.|TRBJ2-2
CASLAGANAGELFF
TGTGCCAGCTTAGCGGGAGCTAACGCCGGGGAGCTGTTTTTT
>TRBV7-9|.|.|TRBJ2-7
CASSFLPAGRLGEQYF
TGTGCCAGCAGTTTCCTACCCGCTGGACGTTTGGGCGAGCAGTACTTC
>TRBV7-2|.|many|TRBJ1-5
CASSLVERQPQHF
TGTGCCAGCAGCTTAGTGGAACGGCAGCCCCAGCATTTT
>TRBV7-2|.|.|TRBJ2-5
CASSLVQVGQPQYF
TGTGCCAGCAGCTTAGTTCAGGTCGGCCAGCCCCAGTACTTC
>TRBV2|.|many|TRBJ2-2
CASSELSGSYVSGELFF
TGTGCCAGCAGTGAGCTGTCAGGCAGCTATGTCTCCGGGGAGCTGTTTTTT
>TRBV9|.|.|TRBJ2-2
CASSPEPGELFF
TGTGCCAGCAGCCCCGAGCCCGGGGAGCTGTTTTTT
>TRBV24-1|TRBD2|.|TRBJ2-5
CAWGGTSGSSPETQYF
TGTGCTTGGGGAGGGACTAGCGGAAGCTCCCCAGAGACCCAGTACTTC
>TRBV9|.|few|TRBJ1-1
CASSPTHRGGWTEAFF
TGTGCCAGCAGCCCGACACATCGAGGGGGATGGACTGAAGCTTTCTTT
>TRBV7-2|.|few|TRBJ2-5
CASSQGGAREETQYF
TGTGCCAGCAGCCAAGGGGGGGCGAGGGAAGAGACCCAGTACTTC
>TRBV7-2|.|many|TRBJ2-5
CASSLVRKETQYF
TGTGCCAGCAGCTTAGTCAGGAAAGAGACCCAGTACTTC
>TRBV12-5|.|.|TRBJ2-5
CASGGRMQETQYF
TGTGCTAGTGGTGGAAGGATGCAAGAGACCCAGTACTTC
>TRBV2|TRBD1|once|TRBJ1-5
CASSETGTGGAQPQHF
TGTGCCAGCAGTGAAACAGGGACAGGGGGCGCCCAGCCCCAGCATTTT
>TRBV7-3|TRBD2|.|TRBJ2-2
CASSFRAGDTGELFF
TGTGCCAGCAGCTTTAGGGCGGGAGACACCGGGGAGCTGTTTTTT
>TRBV19|.|many|TRBJ1-3
CASPRPQGIGNTIYF
TGTGCCAGTCCTCGACCACAAGGAATTGGAAACACCATATATTTT
>TRBV7-8|TRBD2|few|TRBJ2-2
CASSLAGALQGELFF
TGTGCCAGCAGCCTAGCGGGGGCCCTTCAGGGGGAGCTGTTTTTT
>TRBV29-1|TRBD1|many|TRBJ1-1
CSAQGAVNTEAFF
TGCAGCGCCCAGGGGGCGGTGAACACTGAAGCTTTCTTT